This T cell receptor beta chain derives from a study of vaccination effects on CD4 cells after COVID-19. Sequencing was performed with immunoSEQ multiplex PCR; in TCRdb, only in-frame clones are kept and a portion is missing. Of over 65,000 clones listed, roughly three quarters are singletons. This clone has just a few counts. Its matching antigen is unknown. Scientists isolated CD4+ T cells after a roughly 10-day culture period ended. CDR3 size: 14 residues. Germline CDR1 reads MGHDK; CDR2 reads SYGVNS. The ends were cut back, 3 bases at V and 6 bases at J, with 12 bases in the middle. This clonotype originated in a human donor who received a COVID-19 vaccine. The V gene is TRBV25-1, the J gene TRBJ1-5, with a tentative D call TRBD1 (5 bases). The sequences come from CD4+ T cells from PBMCs cultured without peptide, collected before COVID-19 vaccination. CDR3 sequence reads: CASSEGGRAQPQHF. The DNA for the CDR3 is TGTGCCAGCAGTGAGGGGGGGAGGGCTCAGCCCCAGCATTTT.